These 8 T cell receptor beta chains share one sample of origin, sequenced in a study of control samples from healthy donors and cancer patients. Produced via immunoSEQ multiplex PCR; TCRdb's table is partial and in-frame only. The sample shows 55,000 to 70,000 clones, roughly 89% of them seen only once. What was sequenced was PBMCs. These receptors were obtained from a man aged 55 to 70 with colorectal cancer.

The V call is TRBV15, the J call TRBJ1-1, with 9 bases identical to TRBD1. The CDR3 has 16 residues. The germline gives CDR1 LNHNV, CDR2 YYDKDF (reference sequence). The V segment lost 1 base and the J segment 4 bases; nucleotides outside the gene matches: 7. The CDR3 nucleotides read TGTGCCACCAGCAGAGGGACAGGGGCGGGGGGCACTGAAGCTTTCTTT. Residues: CATSRGTGAGGTEAFF.

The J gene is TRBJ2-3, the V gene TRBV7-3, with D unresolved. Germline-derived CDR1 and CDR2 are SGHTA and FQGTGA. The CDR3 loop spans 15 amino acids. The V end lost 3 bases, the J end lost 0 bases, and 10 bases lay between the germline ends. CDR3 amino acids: CASSLVFTSTDTQYF. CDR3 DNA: TGTGCCAGCAGCTTGGTTTTCACTAGCACAGATACGCAGTATTTT.

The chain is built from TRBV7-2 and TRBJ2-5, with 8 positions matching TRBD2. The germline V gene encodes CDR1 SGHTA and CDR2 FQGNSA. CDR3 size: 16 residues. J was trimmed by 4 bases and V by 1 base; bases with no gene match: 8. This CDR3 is CASSLVLAGGGETQYF. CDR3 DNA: TGTGCCAGCAGCTTAGTCCTGGCGGGGGGTGGAGAGACCCAGTACTTC.

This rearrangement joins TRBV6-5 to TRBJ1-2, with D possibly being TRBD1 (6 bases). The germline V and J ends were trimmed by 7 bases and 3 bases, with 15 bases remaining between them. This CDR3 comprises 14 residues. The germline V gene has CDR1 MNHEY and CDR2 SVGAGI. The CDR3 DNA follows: TGTGCCAGCATTTCCGGGACACTTGACTATGGCTACACCTTC. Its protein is CASISGTLDYGYTF.

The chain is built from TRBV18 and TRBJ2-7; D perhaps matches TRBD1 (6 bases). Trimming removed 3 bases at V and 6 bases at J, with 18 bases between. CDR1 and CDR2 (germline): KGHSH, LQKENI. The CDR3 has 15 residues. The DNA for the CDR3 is TGTGCCAGCTCACCCCCGGACAGAGTACTCTTCGAGCAGTACTTC. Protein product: CASSPPDRVLFEQYF.

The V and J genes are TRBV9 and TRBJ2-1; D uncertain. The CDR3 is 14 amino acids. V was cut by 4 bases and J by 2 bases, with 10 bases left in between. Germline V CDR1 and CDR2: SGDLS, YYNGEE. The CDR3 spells CASSPSPPYNEQFF. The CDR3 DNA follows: TGTGCCAGCAGCCCATCCCCACCCTACAATGAGCAGTTCTTC.

The CDR3, as DNA: TGCGCCAGCAGCAACTCTCAGGGATACGAGCAGTACTTC. Protein product: CASSNSQGYEQYF. The rearrangement links TRBV5-1 to TRBJ2-7; a weak D match, TRBD1 (5 bases). The CDR3 extends over 13 amino acids. Germline V gene sequence: CDR1 SGHRS, CDR2 YFSETQ. With 4 bases removed from V and 4 bases from J, the gap between germline ends came to 12 bases.

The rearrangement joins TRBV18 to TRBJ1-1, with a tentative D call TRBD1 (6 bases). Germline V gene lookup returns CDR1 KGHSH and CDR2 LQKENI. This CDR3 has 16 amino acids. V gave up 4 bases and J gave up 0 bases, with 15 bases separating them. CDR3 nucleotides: TGTGCCAGCTCACTGTTTGGGGGGCTTATGAACACTGAAGCTTTCTTT. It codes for CASSLFGGLMNTEAFF.